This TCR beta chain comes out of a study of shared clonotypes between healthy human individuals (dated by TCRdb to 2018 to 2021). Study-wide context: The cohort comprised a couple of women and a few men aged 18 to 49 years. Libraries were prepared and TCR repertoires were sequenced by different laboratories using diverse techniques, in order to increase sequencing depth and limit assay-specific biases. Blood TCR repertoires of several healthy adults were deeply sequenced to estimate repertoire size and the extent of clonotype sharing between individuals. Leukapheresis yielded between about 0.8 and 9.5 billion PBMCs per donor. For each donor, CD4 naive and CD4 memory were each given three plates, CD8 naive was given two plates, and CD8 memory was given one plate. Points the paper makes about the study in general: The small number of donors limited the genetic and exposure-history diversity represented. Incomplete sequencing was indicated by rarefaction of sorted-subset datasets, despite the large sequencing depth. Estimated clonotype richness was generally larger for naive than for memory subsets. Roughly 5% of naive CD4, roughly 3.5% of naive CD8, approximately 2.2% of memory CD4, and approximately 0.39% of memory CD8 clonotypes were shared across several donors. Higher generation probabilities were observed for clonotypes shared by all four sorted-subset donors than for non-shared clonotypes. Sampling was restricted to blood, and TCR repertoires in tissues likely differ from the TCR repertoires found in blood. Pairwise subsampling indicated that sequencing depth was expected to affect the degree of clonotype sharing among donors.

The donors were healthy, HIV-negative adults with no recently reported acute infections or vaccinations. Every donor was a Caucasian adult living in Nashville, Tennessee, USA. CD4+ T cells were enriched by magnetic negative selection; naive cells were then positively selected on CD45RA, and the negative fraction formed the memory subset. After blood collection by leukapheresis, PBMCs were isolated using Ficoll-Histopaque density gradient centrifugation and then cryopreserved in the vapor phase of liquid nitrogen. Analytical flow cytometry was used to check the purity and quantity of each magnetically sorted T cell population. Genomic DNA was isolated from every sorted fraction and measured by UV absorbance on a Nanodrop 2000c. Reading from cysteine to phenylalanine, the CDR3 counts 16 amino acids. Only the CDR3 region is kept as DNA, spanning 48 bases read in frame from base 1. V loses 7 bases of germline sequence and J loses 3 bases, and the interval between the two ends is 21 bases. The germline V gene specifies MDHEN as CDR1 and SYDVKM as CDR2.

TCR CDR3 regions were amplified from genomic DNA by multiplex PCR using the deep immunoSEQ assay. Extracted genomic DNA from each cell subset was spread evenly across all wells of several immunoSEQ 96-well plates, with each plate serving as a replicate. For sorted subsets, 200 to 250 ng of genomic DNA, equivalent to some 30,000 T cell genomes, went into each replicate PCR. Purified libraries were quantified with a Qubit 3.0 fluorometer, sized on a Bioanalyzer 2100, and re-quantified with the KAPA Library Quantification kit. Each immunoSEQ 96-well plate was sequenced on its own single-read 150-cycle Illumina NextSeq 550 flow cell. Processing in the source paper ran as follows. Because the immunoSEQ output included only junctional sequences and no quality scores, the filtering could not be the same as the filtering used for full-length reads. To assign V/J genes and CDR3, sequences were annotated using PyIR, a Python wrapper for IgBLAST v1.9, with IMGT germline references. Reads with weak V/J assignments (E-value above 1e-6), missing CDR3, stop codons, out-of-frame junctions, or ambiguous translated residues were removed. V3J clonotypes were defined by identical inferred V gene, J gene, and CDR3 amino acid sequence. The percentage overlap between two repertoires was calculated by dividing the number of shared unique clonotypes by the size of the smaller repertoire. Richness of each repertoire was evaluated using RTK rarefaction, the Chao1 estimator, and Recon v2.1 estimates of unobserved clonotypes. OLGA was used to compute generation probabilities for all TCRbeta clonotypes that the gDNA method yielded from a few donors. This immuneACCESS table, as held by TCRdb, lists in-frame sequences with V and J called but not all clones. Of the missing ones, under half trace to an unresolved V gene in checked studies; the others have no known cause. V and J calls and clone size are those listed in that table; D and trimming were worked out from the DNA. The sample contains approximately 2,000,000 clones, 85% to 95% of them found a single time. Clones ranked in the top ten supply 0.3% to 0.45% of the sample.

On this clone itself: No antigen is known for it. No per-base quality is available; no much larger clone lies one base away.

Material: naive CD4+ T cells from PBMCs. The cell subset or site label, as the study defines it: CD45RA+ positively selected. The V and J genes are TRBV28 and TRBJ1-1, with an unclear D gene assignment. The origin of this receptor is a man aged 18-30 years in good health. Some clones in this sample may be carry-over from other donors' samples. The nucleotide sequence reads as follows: TGTGCCAGCACCAGCCCCATCCCGCGGGGAGACACTGAAGCTTTCTTT. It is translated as CASTSPIPRGDTEAFF.